Each of the 18 T cell receptor beta chains below was sequenced from the same sample in a study of CD8 T cells in Susac syndrome. A quantity of about 0.45 to 1 ug RNA underwent reverse transcription using random hexamers. Each CDR3 protein gets one entry after TCRdb re-called the immunoSEQ multiplex PCR reads with MiXCR. The sample records approximately 120,000 distinct CDR3 sequences, over 90% being singletons. Source material: CD8+ T cells from PBMCs. These receptors all come from a human donor with multiple sclerosis.

CDR3 residues: CAWSVLDRGTEAFF. The CDR3 nucleotides read TGTGCCTGGAGTGTACTCGACAGGGGTACTGAAGCTTTCTTT. The V gene is TRBV30, the J gene TRBJ1-1; 8 bases are shared with TRBD1. Germline V gene lookup returns CDR1 GTSNPN and CDR2 SVGIG (reference sequence). Trimming at V came to 0 bases and at J to 5 bases, leaving 5 bases not matched to a gene. The CDR3 contains 14 residues.

This chain joins TRBV3-1 and TRBJ1-5; 8 nucleotides align to TRBD1. J was trimmed by 6 bases and V by 4 bases; bases with no gene match: 5. The CDR3 is made up of 14 amino acids. Germline-derived CDR1 and CDR2 are LGHDT and YNNKEL (reference sequence). In DNA, the CDR3 is TGTGCCAGCAGCCTCGACAGGGGTCGTCAGCCCCAGCATTTT. Its protein product is CASSLDRGRQPQHF.

V gene TRBV9 combines with J gene TRBJ2-1; D may be TRBD1 or TRBD2 (6 bases each). The germline V gene encodes CDR1 SGDLS and CDR2 YYNGEE. Between the trimmed V and J ends, which lost 4 bases and 9 bases, there was a span of 17 bases. This CDR3 region has 14 residues. The CDR3 DNA reads TGTGCCAGCAGCTCGGAAGGGGGGCGGGTTGAGCAGTTCTTC. Translating gives CASSSEGGRVEQFF.

CDR3 amino acids: CASSAGRGNYGYTF. The CDR3 DNA reads as TGTGCCAGCAGTGCCGGGCGCGGCAACTATGGCTACACCTTC. The rearrangement uses TRBV27 and TRBJ1-2; D is uncertain. Germline CDR1 is MNHEY and CDR2 is SMNVEV (reference sequence). The V end was cut by 5 bases, the J end by 2 bases, with 12 bases between. The CDR3 runs to 14 residues.

The rearrangement links TRBV3-1 to TRBJ2-1, with 9 bases matching TRBD2. CDR3 size: 18 residues. V trimming: 0 bases; J trimming: 5 bases; junction bases outside the gene matches: 11. Germline values: CDR1 LGHDT, CDR2 YNNKEL (reference sequence). The CDR3 region is CASSQELRERGEHNEQFF. The DNA for the CDR3 is TGTGCCAGCAGCCAAGAACTTCGGGAGCGGGGGGAGCACAATGAGCAGTTCTTC.

This CDR3 reads CSARASSTNYGYTF. CDR3 sequence (DNA): TGCAGTGCTAGAGCATCCAGTACTAACTATGGCTACACCTTC. The J gene is TRBJ1-2, the V gene TRBV20-1; no reliable D call. This CDR3 region has 14 residues. The germline V and J ends were trimmed by 1 base and 0 bases, with 9 bases remaining between them. Germline V CDR1 and CDR2: DFQATT, SNEGSKA (reference sequence).

The chain recombines TRBV12-3 or TRBV12-4 with TRBJ2-1; no clear D gene. The CDR3 is 13 residues long. The V end was cut by 6 bases, the J end by 6 bases, with 12 bases between. The CDR3 protein is CASSHPTSNEQFF. The DNA for the CDR3 is TGTGCCAGCAGCCACCCGACCAGCAATGAGCAGTTCTTC.

This sequence joins TRBV4-1 and TRBJ1-1, with a possible D match to TRBD1 (5 bases). The CDR3 has 14 amino acids. Germline lookup yields CDR1 MGHRA and CDR2 YSYEKL. Between the trimmed V and J ends, which lost 5 bases and 5 bases, there was a span of 15 bases. The CDR3 protein is CASSWKSGGTEAFF. CDR3 bases: TGCGCCAGCAGCTGGAAAAGCGGGGGAACTGAAGCTTTCTTT.

This clonotype occurred a few times. This chain uses TRBV14 with TRBJ1-1; D ambiguous. CDR3 length: 11 amino acids. CDR1 and CDR2 (germline): SGHDN, FVKESK. V lost 3 bases to trimming and J lost 1 base, with 0 bases between them. The CDR3 is CASSQNTEAFF. Here the CDR3 DNA reads TGTGCCAGCAGCCAGAACACTGAAGCTTTCTTT.

The V and J genes are TRBV27 and TRBJ2-7, with D perhaps matching TRBD1 or TRBD2 (5 bases each). The germline V and J ends were trimmed by 3 bases and 3 bases, with 9 bases remaining between them. CDR3 length: 13 residues. The germline V gene encodes CDR1 MNHEY and CDR2 SMNVEV (reference sequence). CDR3 DNA: TGTGCCAGCAGTTTGGGGGACCGCTACGAGCAGTACTTC. This gives the protein CASSLGDRYEQYF.

This clonotype was recorded once. This chain connects TRBV30 to TRBJ1-1; D uncertain. The CDR3 is 13 residues long. The V gene lost 3 bases and the J gene lost 0 bases, with 8 bases spanning the gap. Germline lookup yields CDR1 GTSNPN and CDR2 SVGIG (reference sequence). DNA for the CDR3: TGTGCCTGGAGCCCCTCTTTGAACACTGAAGCTTTCTTT. This codes for CAWSPSLNTEAFF.

The chain couples TRBV4-1 to TRBJ2-3; D is unresolved. Per the germline V gene, CDR1 is MGHRA and CDR2 is YSYEKL. The CDR3 runs 14 residues. V was cut by 2 bases and J by 6 bases, with 12 bases left in between. CDR3 bases: TGCGCCAGCAGCCAATTCGTGGCCCCGGATACGCAGTATTTT. Its protein is CASSQFVAPDTQYF.

The chain is built from TRBV29-1 and TRBJ2-1; the match to TRBD2 covers 14 bases. CDR1 and CDR2 (germline): SQVTM, ANQGSEA. The CDR3 has 13 residues. V was pared by 7 bases and J by 8 bases, with 4 bases of the junction left unmatched. The CDR3 sequence: CSATSGRADEQFF. The CDR3 region has the DNA TGCAGCGCGACTAGCGGGAGGGCCGATGAGCAGTTCTTC.

This chain connects TRBV21-1 to TRBJ1-5. TRBV21-1 is tagged as a pseudogene. This CDR3 is built from 16 residues. CDR3 DNA: TGTGCCAGCAGCAAATGTTGGACCATACGAAGGCAGCCCCAGCATTTT. Translated, it gives CASSKCWTIRRQPQHF.

This chain connects TRBV4-1 to TRBJ2-1; D is possibly TRBD2 (7 bases). CDR3 length: 15 amino acids. The germline gives CDR1 MGHRA, CDR2 YSYEKL. Deletions cut 4 bases from V and 4 bases from J, with 14 bases between. The CDR3 nucleotides are TGCGCCAGCAGCCCCACGGGGGGCTTTTACAATGAGCAGTTCTTC. Its protein product is CASSPTGGFYNEQFF.

The chain has TRBV4-1 and TRBJ2-7, with 9 bases aligning to TRBD1. Germline V lookup: CDR1 MGHRA, CDR2 YSYEKL. The CDR3 loop spans 16 amino acids. Losses at the gene ends were 2 bases for V and 4 bases for J; bases not matched to a gene: 9. The CDR3 region is CASSQTAPGQGYEQYF. The CDR3 DNA reads as TGCGCCAGCAGCCAAACCGCCCCGGGACAGGGTTACGAGCAGTACTTC.

CDR3 nucleotide sequence: TGCAGTGCTAGGGTGGCGGGGCGAGGGGAGACCCAGTACTTC. It specifies CSARVAGRGETQYF. The rearrangement joins TRBV20-1 to TRBJ2-5; D may be TRBD2 (6 bases). The V end was cut by 3 bases, the J end by 5 bases, with 16 bases between. Looked up from germline, CDR1 is DFQATT and CDR2 is SNEGSKA (reference sequence). CDR3 length equals 14 residues.

This clonotype was recorded only once. CDR3 sequence: CTHQREFLYNEQFF. Here the CDR3 DNA reads TGCACCCATCAACGGGAGTTTTTGTACAATGAGCAGTTCTTC. This chain joins TRBV5-1 and TRBJ2-1; a possible D gene is TRBD2 (6 bases). Germline V CDR1 and CDR2: SGHRS, YFSETQ. The CDR3 sequence is 14 residues long.